Below are 11 T cell receptor beta chains sequenced from a single sample in a study of blood T cell repertoires in COVID-19. The assay was immunoSEQ multiplex PCR, and TCRdb's table has in-frame clones only and misses some. This repertoire shows some 250,000 clones, 83% found once; its top ten account for about 5.7%. The sample comprised peripheral blood. The receptors were gathered from a man at least 80 years old with acute or convalescent COVID-19.

CDR3 protein: CASSKNPHRGETQYF. CDR3 nucleotides: TGTGCCAGCAGCAAAAATCCCCATCGGGGTGAGACCCAGTACTTC. The chain combines TRBV21-1 with TRBJ2-5; the table names TRBD2, a call not compared with the DNA. TRBV21-1 is marked as a pseudogene. The CDR3 runs to 15 residues.

This clone has only a few counts. J is TRBJ1-1 and V is TRBV5-1; tentatively, D is TRBD1 (6 bases). CDR3 length: 13 residues. Germline V gives CDR1 SGHRS, CDR2 YFSETQ. V was shortened by 4 bases and J by 1 base, with 8 bases between the two germline ends. The CDR3 is CASSPGQNTEAFF. In DNA, the CDR3 is TGCGCCAGCAGCCCGGGACAGAACACTGAAGCTTTCTTT.

V usage is TRBV24-1 and J usage is TRBJ2-1, with TRBD2 as a possible D gene (6 bases). Looked up from germline, CDR1 is KGHDR and CDR2 is SFDVKD. Trimming shortened V by 2 bases and J by 6 bases, and 25 bases separated the two germline ends. The CDR3 loop spans 19 amino acids. The CDR3 bases are TGTGCCACCAGTGATTCCTTGGCCCTCCAGAGGGAGGTCCGCAATGAGCAGTTCTTC. This translates into CATSDSLALQREVRNEQFF.

This sequence joins TRBV15 and TRBJ2-4; 8 bases agree with TRBD1. V lost 4 bases and J lost 0; bases outside the gene matches: 14. The CDR3 runs 19 residues. Germline lookup yields CDR1 LNHNV and CDR2 YYDKDF (reference sequence). The CDR3 DNA sequence: TGTGCCACCAGCACGCTAACTAAGGCAGGGGGCCCAGCCAAAAACATTCAGTACTTC. Translation gives CATSTLTKAGGPAKNIQYF.

This clone came up once. This sequence joins TRBV7-2 and TRBJ1-5, with a weak D call TRBD1 (6 bases). The CDR3 is 14 residues long. With 5 bases removed from V and 9 bases from J, the gap between germline ends came to 17 bases. Germline V CDR1 and CDR2: SGHTA, FQGNSA. The CDR3 bases are TGTGCCAGCAGCCTCAACAGGGAGGGCCGGCCCCAGCATTTT. This gives the protein CASSLNREGRPQHF.

The V gene is TRBV28, the J gene TRBJ1-5; D call uncertain. Between the trimmed V and J ends, which lost 7 bases and 7 bases, there was a span of 11 bases. CDR3 size: 12 residues. Germline CDR1 and CDR2: MDHEN and SYDVKM. The CDR3: CASTRGQQPQHF. CDR3 DNA sequence: TGTGCCAGCACCAGAGGGCAACAGCCCCAGCATTTT. The whole variable domain, filled in from reference TRBV28 and TRBJ1-5, reads DVKVTQSSRYLVKRTGEKVFLECVQDMDHENMFWYRQDPGLGLRLIYFSYDVKMKEKGDIPEGYSVSREKKERFSLILESASTNQTSMYLCASTRGQQPQHFGDGTRLSIL.

V gene TRBV29-1 combines with J gene TRBJ2-4; TRBD2 aligns across 9 bases. This CDR3 comprises 18 residues. Germline CDR1 reads SQVTM; CDR2 reads ANQGSEA. The trim removed 7 bases at V and 0 bases at J, leaving 16 bases unmatched. The CDR3 sequence: CSAAGETSGSLAKNIQYF. As DNA, the CDR3 is TGCAGCGCCGCCGGAGAGACTAGCGGATCCTTAGCCAAAAACATTCAGTACTTC.

This chain links TRBV18 with TRBJ1-2, with TRBD1 matching over 7 bases. CDR3 length: 15 residues. With V trimmed by 2 bases and J by 8 bases, 11 bases remained unmatched. Looked up from germline, CDR1 is KGHSH and CDR2 is LQKENI. Here the CDR3 reads CASSPIGAGGGGYTF. For the CDR3, the DNA is TGTGCCAGCTCACCAATTGGGGCAGGGGGAGGAGGCTACACCTTC.

The V call is TRBV13, the J call TRBJ1-1; a weak D match, TRBD1 (6 bases). Germline V gene lookup returns CDR1 PRHDT and CDR2 FYEKMQ (reference sequence). The CDR3 has 15 amino acids. Trimming removed 5 bases from V and 1 base from J, with 14 bases in between. The DNA of the CDR3 is TGTGCCAGCAGCGCAGAAGGGGGTCCGAACACTGAAGCTTTCTTT. The encoded protein is CASSAEGGPNTEAFF.

The chain links TRBV6-5 to TRBJ1-2, with D perhaps TRBD1 (6 bases). The CDR3 is 13 residues long. Germline V lookup: CDR1 MNHEY, CDR2 SVGAGI. The V and J ends lost 7 bases and 2 bases respectively, with 11 bases between them. DNA for the CDR3: TGTGCCAGCATTGGGCAGGGGAACTATGGCTACACCTTC. It encodes CASIGQGNYGYTF.

This chain connects TRBV27 to TRBJ2-2; 7 bases are shared with TRBD1. This CDR3 is 13 amino acids long. CDR1 is MNHEY, CDR2 SMNVEV, per germline (reference sequence). Germline trimming cut 5 bases from V and 6 bases from J; bases unmatched to any gene: 3. The CDR3: CASSQDRAGELFF. CDR3 bases: TGTGCCAGCAGTCAAGACAGGGCCGGGGAGCTGTTTTTT.